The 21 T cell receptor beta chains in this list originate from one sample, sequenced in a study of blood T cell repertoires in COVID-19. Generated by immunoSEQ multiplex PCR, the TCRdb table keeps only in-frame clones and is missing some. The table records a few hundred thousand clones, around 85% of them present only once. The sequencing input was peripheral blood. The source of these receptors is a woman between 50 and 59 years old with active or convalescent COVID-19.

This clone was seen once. CDR3 residues: CASSWTSGSRDTQYF. CDR3 DNA sequence: TGTGCCAGCAGCTGGACTAGCGGGAGTCGAGATACGCAGTATTTT. The chain combines TRBV7-2 with TRBJ2-3; 13 bases are a match to TRBD2. This CDR3 contains 15 residues. Germline values: CDR1 SGHTA, CDR2 FQGNSA. J was trimmed by 5 bases and V by 4 bases; bases with no gene match: 3.

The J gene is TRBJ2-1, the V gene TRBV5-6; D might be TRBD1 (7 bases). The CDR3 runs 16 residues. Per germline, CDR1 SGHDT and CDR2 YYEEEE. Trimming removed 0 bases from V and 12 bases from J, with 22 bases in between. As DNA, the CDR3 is TGTGCCAGCAGCTTGGGAGGGGGCGGAGGGAATTTGAGGCAGTTCTTC. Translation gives CASSLGGGGGNLRQFF.

In nucleotides, the CDR3 is TGCAGGTCAAGCCCCGGCACTGAAGCTTTCTTT. Translation: CRSSPGTEAFF. V gene TRBV20-1 combines with J gene TRBJ1-1, with D uncertain. Germline CDR1 is DFQATT and CDR2 is SNEGSKA (reference sequence). The CDR3 sequence is 11 residues long.

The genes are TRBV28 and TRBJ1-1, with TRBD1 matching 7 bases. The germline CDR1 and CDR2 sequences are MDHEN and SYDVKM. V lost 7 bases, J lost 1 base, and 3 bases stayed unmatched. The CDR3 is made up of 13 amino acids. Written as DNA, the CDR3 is TGTGCCAGCATCGGGACAGCGAACACTGAAGCTTTCTTT. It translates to CASIGTANTEAFF.

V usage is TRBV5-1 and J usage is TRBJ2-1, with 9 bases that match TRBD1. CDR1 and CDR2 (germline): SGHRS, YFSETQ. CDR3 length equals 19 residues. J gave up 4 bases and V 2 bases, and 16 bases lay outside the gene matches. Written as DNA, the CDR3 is TGCGCCAGCAGCTTCGCCGCGAAACAGGGGGCGACGGATTACAATGAGCAGTTCTTC. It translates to CASSFAAKQGATDYNEQFF.

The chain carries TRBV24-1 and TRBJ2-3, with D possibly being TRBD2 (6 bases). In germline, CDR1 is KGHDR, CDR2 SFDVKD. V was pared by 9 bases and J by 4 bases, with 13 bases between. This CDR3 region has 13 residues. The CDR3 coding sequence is TGTGCCACCGAGTCGGGGGATCCAGATACGCAGTATTTT. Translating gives CATESGDPDTQYF.

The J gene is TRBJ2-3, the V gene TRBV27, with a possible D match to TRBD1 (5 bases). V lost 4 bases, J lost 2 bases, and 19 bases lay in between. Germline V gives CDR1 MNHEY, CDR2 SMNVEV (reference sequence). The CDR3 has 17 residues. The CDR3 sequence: CASSSLGQLGYTDTQYF. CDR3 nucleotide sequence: TGTGCCAGCAGTTCCCTGGGGCAGTTGGGGTACACAGATACGCAGTATTTT.

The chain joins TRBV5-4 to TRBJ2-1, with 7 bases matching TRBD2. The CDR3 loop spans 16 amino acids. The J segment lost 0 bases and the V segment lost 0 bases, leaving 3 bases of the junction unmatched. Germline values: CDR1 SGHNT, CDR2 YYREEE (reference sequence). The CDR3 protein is CASSLGGTISYNEQFF. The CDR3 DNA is TGTGCCAGCAGCTTGGGCGGGACTATCTCCTACAATGAGCAGTTCTTC.

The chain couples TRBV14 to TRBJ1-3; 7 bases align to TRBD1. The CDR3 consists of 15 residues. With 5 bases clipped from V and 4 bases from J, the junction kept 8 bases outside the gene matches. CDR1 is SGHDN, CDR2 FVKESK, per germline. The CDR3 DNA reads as TGTGCCAGCAGCGAGGGACAGTGGAGCGGAAACACCATATATTTT. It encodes CASSEGQWSGNTIYF.

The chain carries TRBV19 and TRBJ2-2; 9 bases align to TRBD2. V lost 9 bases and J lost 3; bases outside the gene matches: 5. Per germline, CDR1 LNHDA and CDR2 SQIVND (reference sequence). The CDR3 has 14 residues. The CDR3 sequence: CASRLAGYTGELFF. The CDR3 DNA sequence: TGTGCCAGCCGTCTAGCGGGATACACCGGGGAGCTGTTTTTT.

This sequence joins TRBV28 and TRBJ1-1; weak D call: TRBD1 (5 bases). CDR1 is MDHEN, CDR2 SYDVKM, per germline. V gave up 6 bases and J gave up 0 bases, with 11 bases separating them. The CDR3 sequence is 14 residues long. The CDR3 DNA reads TGTGCCAGCAGCGGGGGGGGTTTGAACACTGAAGCTTTCTTT. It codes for CASSGGGLNTEAFF. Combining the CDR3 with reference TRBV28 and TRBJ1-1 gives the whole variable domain DVKVTQSSRYLVKRTGEKVFLECVQDMDHENMFWYRQDPGLGLRLIYFSYDVKMKEKGDIPEGYSVSREKKERFSLILESASTNQTSMYLCASSGGGLNTEAFFGQGTRLTVV.

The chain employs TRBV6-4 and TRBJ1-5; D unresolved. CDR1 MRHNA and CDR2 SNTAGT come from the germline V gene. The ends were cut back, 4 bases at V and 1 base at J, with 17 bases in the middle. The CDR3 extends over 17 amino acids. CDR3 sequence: CASSGLLVGRSNQPQHF. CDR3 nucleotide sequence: TGTGCCAGCAGTGGTTTACTAGTGGGCAGAAGCAATCAGCCCCAGCATTTT.

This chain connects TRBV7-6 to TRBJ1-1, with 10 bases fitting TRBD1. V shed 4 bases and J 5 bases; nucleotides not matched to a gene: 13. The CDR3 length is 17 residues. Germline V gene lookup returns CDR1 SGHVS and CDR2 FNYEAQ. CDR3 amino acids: CASSSAITGTGVTEAFF. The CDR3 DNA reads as TGTGCCAGCAGCTCCGCAATAACCGGGACAGGGGTTACTGAAGCTTTCTTT.

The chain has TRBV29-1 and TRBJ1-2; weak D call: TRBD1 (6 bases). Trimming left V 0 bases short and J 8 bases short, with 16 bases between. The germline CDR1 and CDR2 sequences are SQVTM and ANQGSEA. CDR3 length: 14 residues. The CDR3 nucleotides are TGCAGCGTTGAAGAGCGTCGGGGGGGGCACGGCTACACCTTC. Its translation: CSVEERRGGHGYTF.

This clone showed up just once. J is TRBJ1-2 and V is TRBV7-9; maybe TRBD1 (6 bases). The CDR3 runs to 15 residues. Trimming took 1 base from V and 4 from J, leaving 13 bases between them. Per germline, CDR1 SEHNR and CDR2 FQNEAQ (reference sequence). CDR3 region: CASSLEAAGAYGYTF. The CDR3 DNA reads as TGTGCCAGCAGCTTAGAGGCCGCAGGGGCCTATGGCTACACCTTC.

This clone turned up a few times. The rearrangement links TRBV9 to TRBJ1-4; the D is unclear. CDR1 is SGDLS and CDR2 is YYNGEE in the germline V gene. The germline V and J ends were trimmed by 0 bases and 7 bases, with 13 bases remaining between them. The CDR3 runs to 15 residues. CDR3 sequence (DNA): TGTGCCAGCAGCGTAGCGGCGGGTAGCGGTGAAAAACTGTTTTTT. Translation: CASSVAAGSGEKLFF.

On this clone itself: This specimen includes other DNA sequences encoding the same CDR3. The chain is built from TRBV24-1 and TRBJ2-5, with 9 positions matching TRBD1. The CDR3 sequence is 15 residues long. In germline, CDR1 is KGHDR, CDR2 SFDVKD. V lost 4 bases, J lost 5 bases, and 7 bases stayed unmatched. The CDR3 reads CATSDPQGAGETQYF. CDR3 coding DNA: TGTGCCACCAGTGACCCACAGGGGGCAGGGGAGACCCAGTACTTC.

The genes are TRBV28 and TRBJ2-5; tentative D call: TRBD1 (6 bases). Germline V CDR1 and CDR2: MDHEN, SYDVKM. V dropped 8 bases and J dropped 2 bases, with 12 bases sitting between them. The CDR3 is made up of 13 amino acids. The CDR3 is CASQGHPQETQYF. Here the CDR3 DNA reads TGTGCCAGCCAGGGACATCCACAAGAGACCCAGTACTTC.

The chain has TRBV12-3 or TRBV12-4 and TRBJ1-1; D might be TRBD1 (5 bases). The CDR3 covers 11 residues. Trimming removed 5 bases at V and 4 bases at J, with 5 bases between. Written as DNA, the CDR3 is TGTGCCAGCAGTGGGGCCACTGAAGCTTTCTTT. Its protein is CASSGATEAFF.

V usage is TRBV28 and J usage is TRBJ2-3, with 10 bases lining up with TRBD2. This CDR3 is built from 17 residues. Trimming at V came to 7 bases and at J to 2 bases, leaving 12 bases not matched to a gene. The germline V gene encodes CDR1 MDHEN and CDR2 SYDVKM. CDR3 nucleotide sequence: TGTGCCAGCACCGCTTTCTGGCTAGCGGGAGACACAGATACGCAGTATTTT. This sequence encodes CASTAFWLAGDTDTQYF.

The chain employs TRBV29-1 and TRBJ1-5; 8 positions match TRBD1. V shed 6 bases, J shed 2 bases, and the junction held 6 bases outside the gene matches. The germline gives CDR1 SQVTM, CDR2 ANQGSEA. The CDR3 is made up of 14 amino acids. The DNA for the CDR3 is TGCAGCGTCTCTGACAGGGGAGGCAATCAGCCCCAGCATTTT. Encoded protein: CSVSDRGGNQPQHF.